Shown below are 13 T cell receptor beta chains from a single sample sequenced in a study of blood T cell repertoires in COVID-19. The protocol was immunoSEQ multiplex PCR, while the TCRdb copy is restricted to in-frame clones and leaves out a portion. Seen here are about 250,000 clones, roughly 90% observed once, and the top ten hold under 9.5%. Sequencing was performed on PBMCs or T cells enriched from blood (not recorded which). All receptors derive from a man in his forties who had recovered from COVID-19.

The V and J genes are TRBV28 and TRBJ2-2, with 8 bases lining up with TRBD2. Germline assignment: CDR1 MDHEN and CDR2 SYDVKM. This CDR3 contains 14 residues. Trimming at V came to 6 bases and at J to 5 bases, leaving 5 bases not matched to a gene. The CDR3 region is CASRQGLGTGELFF. The CDR3 DNA follows: TGTGCCAGCAGACAGGGACTAGGAACCGGGGAGCTGTTTTTT.

This clone has a single count. This chain links TRBV27 with TRBJ2-7; D might be TRBD2 (5 bases). Germline CDR1 MNHEY, CDR2 SMNVEV (reference sequence). The CDR3 loop spans 14 amino acids. Deletions cut 2 bases from V and 3 bases from J, with 11 bases between. The DNA for the CDR3 is TGTGCCAGCAGTTTAGAGGGAAGCTACTACGAGCAGTACTTC. Translated: CASSLEGSYYEQYF.

V usage is TRBV7-9 and J usage is TRBJ2-5; 9 nucleotides align to TRBD2. With 1 base clipped from V and 4 bases from J, the junction kept 7 bases outside the gene matches. CDR1 is SEHNR and CDR2 is FQNEAQ in the germline V gene (reference sequence). The CDR3 contains 16 residues. The CDR3 loop is CASSLGTSEGGETQYF. The CDR3, as DNA: TGTGCCAGCAGCTTAGGGACTAGCGAGGGGGGAGAGACCCAGTACTTC.

The CDR3 nucleotides are TGTGCCAGCAGTTTGCCAGATCATAGCAATCAGCCCCAGCATTTT. Encoded protein: CASSLPDHSNQPQHF. The genes are TRBV28 and TRBJ1-5; D gene ambiguous. Trimming took off 3 bases at V and 0 bases at J, with 9 bases between the two ends. The CDR3 totals 15 residues. The V gene's germline CDR1 is MDHEN and CDR2 SYDVKM.

The rearrangement joins TRBV7-8 to TRBJ1-1, with TRBD1 as a possible D gene (5 bases). Looked up from germline, CDR1 is SGHVS and CDR2 is FQNEAQ. The V gene lost 5 bases and the J gene lost 4 bases, with 20 bases spanning the gap. CDR3 length: 16 residues. The CDR3 spells CASSAAREGSTTEAFF. DNA of the CDR3: TGTGCCAGCAGCGCCGCCAGGGAAGGGTCGACCACTGAAGCTTTCTTT. Supplemented by reference TRBV7-8 and TRBJ1-1, the full variable domain reads GAGVSQSPRYKVAKRGQDVALRCDPISGHVSLFWYQQALGQGPEFLTYFQNEAQLDKSGLPSDRFFAERPEGSVSTLKIQRTQQEDSAVYLCASSAAREGSTTEAFFGQGTRLTVV.

The chain couples TRBV6-5 to TRBJ2-7; TRBD1 aligns across 8 bases. The CDR3 loop spans 11 amino acids. Germline-derived CDR1 and CDR2 are MNHEY and SVGAGI. The ends lost 7 bases at V and 5 bases at J; junction bases unmatched: 1. The CDR3 protein is CASIRGHEQYF. CDR3 bases: TGTGCCAGCATCAGGGGGCACGAGCAGTACTTC.

The gene calls are TRBV9 and TRBJ1-2, with D maybe TRBD1 (6 bases). The CDR3 totals 16 residues. Trimming left V 0 bases short and J 8 bases short, with 20 bases between. Germline CDR1 reads SGDLS; CDR2 reads YYNGEE. DNA of the CDR3: TGTGCCAGCAGCGTAGTAGCCCTCGCAGGGGCCGGGGGCTACACCTTC. Protein product: CASSVVALAGAGGYTF.

The CDR3 loop reads CASSLDGGARAGELFF. DNA of the CDR3: TGTGCCAGCAGCTTGGACGGGGGGGCCCGGGCCGGGGAGCTGTTTTTT. This chain links TRBV5-4 with TRBJ2-2; 8 nucleotides agree with TRBD2. This CDR3 has 16 amino acids. Per germline, CDR1 SGHNT and CDR2 YYREEE (reference sequence). J lost 6 bases, V lost 0 bases, and 7 bases had no gene match.

The chain has TRBV27 and TRBJ2-7, with 10 nucleotides matching TRBD1. J lost 2 bases, V lost 5 bases, and 6 bases had no gene match. CDR1 MNHEY and CDR2 SMNVEV come from the germline V gene (reference sequence). This CDR3 region has 15 residues. The CDR3 loop is CASSVAGTGAYEQYF. For the CDR3, the DNA is TGTGCCAGCAGTGTGGCCGGGACAGGGGCCTACGAGCAGTACTTC.

The chain is built from TRBV27 and TRBJ1-6, with D tentatively TRBD1 (5 bases). The CDR3 has 16 residues. Germline assignment: CDR1 MNHEY and CDR2 SMNVEV (reference sequence). The V end lost 6 bases, the J end lost 6 bases, and 18 bases lay between the germline ends. The CDR3 sequence is CASRLEQVPGNSPLHF. The CDR3 coding sequence is TGTGCCAGCAGACTTGAACAGGTACCCGGTAATTCACCCCTCCACTTT.

The V gene is TRBV7-8, the J gene TRBJ1-2; TRBD1 matches 10 bases. V trimming: 1 base; J trimming: 6 bases; junction bases outside the gene matches: 14. Germline CDR1 SGHVS, CDR2 FQNEAQ. The length of the CDR3 is 18 residues. The chain's CDR3 is CASSLEGQGFRLYDGYTF. CDR3 nucleotides: TGTGCCAGCAGCTTAGAGGGACAGGGGTTTAGGCTCTATGATGGCTACACCTTC.

The chain employs TRBV20-1 and TRBJ2-7; 8 bases agree with TRBD2. Trimming took 3 bases from V and 5 from J; bases not matched to a gene: 12. This CDR3 is built from 15 residues. Germline V gene data show CDR1 as DFQATT and CDR2 as SNEGSKA (reference sequence). CDR3 protein: CSASVLAGLADEQYF. Written as DNA, the CDR3 is TGCAGTGCTAGTGTCCTAGCGGGTCTGGCGGACGAGCAGTACTTC.

CDR3 in amino acids: CATSSGTGFGNTIYF. The CDR3 nucleotides read TGTGCCACCAGCAGCGGGACAGGGTTTGGAAACACCATATATTTT. The chain carries TRBV15 and TRBJ1-3; 9 nucleotides match TRBD1. This CDR3 has 15 residues. CDR1 and CDR2 (germline): LNHNV, YYDKDF (reference sequence). J was trimmed by 3 bases and V by 3 bases; bases with no gene match: 3.